A single sample is the source of the 10 T cell receptor beta chains below, sequenced in a study of tumour-infiltrating T cells in Burkitt lymphoma. The assay was immunoSEQ multiplex PCR, and TCRdb's table has in-frame clones only and misses some. The table lists nearly 3,000 clones, approximately 15% of them singletons. The sequencing input was tumor tissue. Every receptor here comes from a human donor with Burkitt lymphoma.

This clone was counted only a few times. V and J are TRBV27 and TRBJ2-1; perhaps D is TRBD1 or TRBD2 (5 bases each). This CDR3 region has 15 residues. Deletions cut 8 bases from V and 7 bases from J, with 21 bases between. The germline V gene encodes CDR1 MNHEY and CDR2 SMNVEV (reference sequence). This chain's CDR3 is CASGITGRVGNEQFF. The CDR3 DNA follows: TGTGCCAGCGGTATTACGGGACGTGTAGGGAATGAGCAGTTCTTC.

This clone turned up a few times. The chain couples TRBV16 to TRBJ1-1, with a tentative D call TRBD1 (6 bases). V lost 4 bases and J lost 1, with 13 bases in between. The CDR3 has 15 residues. The germline V gene has CDR1 KGHSY and CDR2 FQNENV. The chain's CDR3 is CASSLTTGKNTEAFF. The CDR3 coding sequence is TGTGCCAGCAGCCTTACGACAGGAAAGAACACTGAAGCTTTCTTT.

The chain recombines TRBV9 with TRBJ2-5; TRBD2 might be the D (5 bases). The CDR3 has 14 residues. Germline CDR1 reads SGDLS; CDR2 reads YYNGEE. Trimming removed 0 bases at V and 5 bases at J, with 11 bases between. CDR3 coding DNA: TGTGCCAGCAGCGTAGATCCTAGCCTGGAGACCCAGTACTTC. This encodes CASSVDPSLETQYF.

This clone was seen more than once but under ten times. This chain joins TRBV12-5 and TRBJ2-2; D gene uncertain. This CDR3 is built from 12 residues. Per the germline V gene, CDR1 is LGHNT and CDR2 is FRNRAP. V lost 1 base and J lost 5, with 2 bases in between. The CDR3 region is CASGLGTGELFF. The CDR3 bases are TGTGCTAGTGGTTTGGGGACCGGGGAGCTGTTTTTT.

The chain employs TRBV4-3 and TRBJ2-2; TRBD2 agrees at 9 bases. Germline lookup yields CDR1 LGHNA and CDR2 YSLEER. This CDR3 contains 17 residues. Trimming took 2 bases from V and 3 from J; bases not matched to a gene: 7. CDR3 residues: CASSQSGRSTYTGELFF. The CDR3 nucleotides are TGCGCCAGCAGCCAAAGCGGGAGGTCCACCTACACCGGGGAGCTGTTTTTT.

The chain carries TRBV19 and TRBJ2-7, with D possibly TRBD1 on 6 matching bases. With 7 bases removed from V and 6 bases from J, the gap between germline ends came to 16 bases. Germline-derived CDR1 and CDR2 are LNHDA and SQIVND (reference sequence). The CDR3 length is 13 residues. CDR3 DNA: TGTGCCAGTACCCCAGGGGCGCGTCGCGAGCAGTACTTC. Residues: CASTPGARREQYF.

This clone has a handful of counts. V gene TRBV5-1 combines with J gene TRBJ2-7; 8 nucleotides agree with TRBD2. V gave up 1 base and J gave up 4 bases; unmatched junction bases: 4. The CDR3 loop spans 14 amino acids. Germline V gene lookup returns CDR1 SGHRS and CDR2 YFSETQ. CDR3 sequence (DNA): TGCGCCAGCAGCTTGACAAGCGGGGGTTACGAGCAGTACTTC. It is translated as CASSLTSGGYEQYF.

The J gene is TRBJ2-1, the V gene TRBV6-4; D perhaps matches TRBD1 (6 bases). CDR3 length equals 14 residues. Germline CDR1 and CDR2: MRHNA and SNTAGT. Trimming removed 0 bases from V and 7 bases from J, with 10 bases in between. The chain's CDR3 is CASSDSGGSNEQFF. The DNA for the CDR3 is TGTGCCAGCAGTGACTCTGGGGGCTCGAATGAGCAGTTCTTC.

The V gene is TRBV20-1, the J gene TRBJ2-1; D is undetermined. The CDR3 has 11 residues. V was cut by 4 bases and J by 4 bases, with 5 bases left in between. Looked up from germline, CDR1 is DFQATT and CDR2 is SNEGSKA (reference sequence). CDR3 sequence: CSAMSYNEQFF. The DNA for the CDR3 is TGCAGTGCTATGAGTTACAATGAGCAGTTCTTC.

The chain joins TRBV6-5 to TRBJ2-1, with a tentative D call TRBD2 (5 bases). This CDR3 has 12 amino acids. V dropped 8 bases and J dropped 6 bases, with 11 bases sitting between them. Germline V gene data show CDR1 as MNHEY and CDR2 as SVGAGI. The CDR3 sequence is CASHAGGNEQFF. CDR3 nucleotides: TGTGCCAGCCATGCCGGAGGCAATGAGCAGTTCTTC.